The sequence of this T cell receptor (beta chain) was determined in a study of T cell responses to AZD1222 COVID-19 vaccine. Study-level information: Timing groups of about 4 and about 12 weeks for second doses were pooled.

CDR3 length: 16 amino acids. Germline lookup yields CDR1 SGHTA and CDR2 FQGTGA. Trimming removed 2 bases from V and 6 bases from J; junction bases left unmatched: 11. The study, taken as a whole, reports: Clonal diversity may have been underestimated in mostly white British donors. Repertoires were obtained only post-peak T cell response. A rise in Spike-specific TCR breadth and depth followed two AZD1222 doses.

This clone was recorded only once. Its antigen remains unknown. Libraries were prepared by immunoSEQ multiplex PCR; TCRdb keeps only in-frame clonotypes and omits some of them. The sample carries approximately 130,000 clones, 85% to 95% recorded once. The source was peripheral blood, collected on day 0 of AZD1222 vaccination. J is TRBJ2-5 and V is TRBV7-3; 8 bases agree with TRBD2. This sequence originates from an adult in good health. As DNA, the CDR3 is TGTGCCAGCAGCTTAGGGGCTACGGGGGGGCTCAAGACCCAGTACTTC. It encodes CASSLGATGGLKTQYF. Full variable domain (remainder filled in from reference TRBV7-3 and TRBJ2-5): GAGVSQTPSNKVTEKGKYVELRCDPISGHTALYWYRQSLGQGPEFLIYFQGTGAADDSGLPNDRFFAVRPEGSVSTLKIQRTERGDSAVYLCASSLGATGGLKTQYFGPGTRLLVL.